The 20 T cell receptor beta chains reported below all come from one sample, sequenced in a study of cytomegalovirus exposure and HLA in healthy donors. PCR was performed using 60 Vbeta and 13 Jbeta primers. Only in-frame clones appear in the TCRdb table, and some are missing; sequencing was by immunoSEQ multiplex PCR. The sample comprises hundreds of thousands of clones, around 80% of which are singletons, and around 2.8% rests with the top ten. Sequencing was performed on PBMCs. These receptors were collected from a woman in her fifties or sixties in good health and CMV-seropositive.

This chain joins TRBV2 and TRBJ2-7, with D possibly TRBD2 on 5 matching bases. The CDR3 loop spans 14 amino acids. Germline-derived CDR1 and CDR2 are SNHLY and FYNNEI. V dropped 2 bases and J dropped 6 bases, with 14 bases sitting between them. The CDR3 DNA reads TGTGCCAGCAGTGAAACGGTTCTTGCGGGCGAGCAGTACTTC. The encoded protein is CASSETVLAGEQYF.

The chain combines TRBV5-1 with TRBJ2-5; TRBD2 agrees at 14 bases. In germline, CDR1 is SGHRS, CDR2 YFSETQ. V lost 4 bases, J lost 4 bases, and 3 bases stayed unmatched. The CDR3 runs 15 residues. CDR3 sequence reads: CASSGLAGGSETQYF. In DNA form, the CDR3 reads TGCGCCAGCAGCGGACTAGCGGGAGGTTCAGAGACCCAGTACTTC.

In DNA, the CDR3 is TGTGCCAGCTCACCCACTCGGGGAGGGCAAGAGACCCAGTACTTC. It encodes CASSPTRGGQETQYF. This rearrangement joins TRBV18 to TRBJ2-5; 7 nucleotides align to TRBD2. CDR1 is KGHSH, CDR2 LQKENI, per germline. J gave up 2 bases and V 3 bases, and 6 bases lay outside the gene matches. This CDR3 has 15 residues.

As DNA, the CDR3 is TGTGCCAGCAGCTTAGGTCTTGGACAGGGTGGGTACAATGAGCAGTTCTTC. This encodes CASSLGLGQGGYNEQFF. The chain recombines TRBV7-2 with TRBJ2-1, with TRBD1 identical over 8 bases. The V and J ends lost 1 base and 4 bases, in that order; junction bases with no gene match: 9. Germline V CDR1 and CDR2: SGHTA, FQGNSA. The CDR3 consists of 17 residues.

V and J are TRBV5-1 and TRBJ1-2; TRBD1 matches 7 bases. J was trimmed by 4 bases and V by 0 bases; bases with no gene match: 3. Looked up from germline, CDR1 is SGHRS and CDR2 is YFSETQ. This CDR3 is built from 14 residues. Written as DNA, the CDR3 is TGCGCCAGCAGCTTGGAGGGGACAGCCTATGGCTACACCTTC. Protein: CASSLEGTAYGYTF. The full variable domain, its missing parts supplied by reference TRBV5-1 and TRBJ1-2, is KAGVTQTPRYLIKTRGQQVTLSCSPISGHRSVSWYQQTPGQGLQFLFEYFSETQRNKGNFPGRFSGRQFSNSRSEMNVSTLELGDSALYLCASSLEGTAYGYTFGSGTRLTVV.

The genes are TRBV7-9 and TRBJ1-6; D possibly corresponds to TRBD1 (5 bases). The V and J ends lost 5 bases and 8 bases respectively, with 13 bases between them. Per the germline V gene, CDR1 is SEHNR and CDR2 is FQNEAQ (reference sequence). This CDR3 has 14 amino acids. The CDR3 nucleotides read TGTGCCAGCAGCCGGCAGGGAACAGATTCACCCCTCCACTTT. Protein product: CASSRQGTDSPLHF.

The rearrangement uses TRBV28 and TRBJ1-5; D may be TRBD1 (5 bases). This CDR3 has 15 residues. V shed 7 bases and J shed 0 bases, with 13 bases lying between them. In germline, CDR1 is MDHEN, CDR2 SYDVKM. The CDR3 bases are TGTGCCAGCAACCCCGGGACTGATAGCAATCAGCCCCAGCATTTT. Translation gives CASNPGTDSNQPQHF.

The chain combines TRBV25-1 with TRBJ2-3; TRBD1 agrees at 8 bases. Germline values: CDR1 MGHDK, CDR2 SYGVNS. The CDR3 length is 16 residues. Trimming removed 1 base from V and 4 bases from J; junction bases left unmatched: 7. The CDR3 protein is CASSELGTGGADTQYF. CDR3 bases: TGTGCCAGCAGTGAATTGGGGACAGGCGGCGCAGATACGCAGTATTTT.

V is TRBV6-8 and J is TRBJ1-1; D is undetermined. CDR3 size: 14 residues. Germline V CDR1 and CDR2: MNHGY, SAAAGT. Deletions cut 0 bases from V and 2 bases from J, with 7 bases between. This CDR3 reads CASSYSTKNTEAFF. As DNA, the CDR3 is TGTGCCAGCAGTTACTCTACAAAAAACACTGAAGCTTTCTTT.

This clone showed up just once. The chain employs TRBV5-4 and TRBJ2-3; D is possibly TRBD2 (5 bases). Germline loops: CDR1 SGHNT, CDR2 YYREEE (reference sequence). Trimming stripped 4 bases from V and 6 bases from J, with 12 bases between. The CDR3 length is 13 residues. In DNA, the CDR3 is TGTGCCAGCAGCGGGGAGACTCGGGATACGCAGTATTTT. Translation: CASSGETRDTQYF.

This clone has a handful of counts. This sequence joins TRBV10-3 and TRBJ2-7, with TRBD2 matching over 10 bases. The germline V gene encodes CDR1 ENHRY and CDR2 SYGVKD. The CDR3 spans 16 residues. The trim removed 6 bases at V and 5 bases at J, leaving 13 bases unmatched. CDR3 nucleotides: TGTGCCATCAGCTCAGTTCCTCCTAGCGGGAGCCACGAGCAGTACTTC. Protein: CAISSVPPSGSHEQYF.

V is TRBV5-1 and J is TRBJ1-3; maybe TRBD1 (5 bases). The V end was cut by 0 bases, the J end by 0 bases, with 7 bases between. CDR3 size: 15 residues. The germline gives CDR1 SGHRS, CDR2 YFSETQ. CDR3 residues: CASSLDRYSGNTIYF. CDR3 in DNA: TGCGCCAGCAGCTTGGACAGGTACTCTGGAAACACCATATATTTT.

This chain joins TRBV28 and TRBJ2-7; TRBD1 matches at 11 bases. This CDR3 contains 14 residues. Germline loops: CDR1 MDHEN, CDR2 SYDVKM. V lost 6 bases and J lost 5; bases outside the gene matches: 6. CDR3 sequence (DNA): TGTGCCAGCAGGGGGACAGGGGGTTTAAACGAGCAGTACTTC. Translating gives CASRGTGGLNEQYF.

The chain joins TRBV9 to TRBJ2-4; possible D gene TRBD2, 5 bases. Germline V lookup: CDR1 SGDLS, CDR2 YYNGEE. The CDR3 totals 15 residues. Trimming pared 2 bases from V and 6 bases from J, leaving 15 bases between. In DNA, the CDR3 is TGTGCCAGCAGCGTGATGAGTGGTGAGGGAAACATTCAGTACTTC. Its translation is CASSVMSGEGNIQYF.

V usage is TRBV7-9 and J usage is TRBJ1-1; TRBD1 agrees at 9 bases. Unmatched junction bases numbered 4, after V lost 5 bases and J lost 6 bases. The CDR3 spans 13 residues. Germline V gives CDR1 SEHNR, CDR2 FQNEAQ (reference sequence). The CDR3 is CASSQGQGAEAFF. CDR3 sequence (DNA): TGTGCCAGCAGCCAGGGACAGGGAGCTGAAGCTTTCTTT.

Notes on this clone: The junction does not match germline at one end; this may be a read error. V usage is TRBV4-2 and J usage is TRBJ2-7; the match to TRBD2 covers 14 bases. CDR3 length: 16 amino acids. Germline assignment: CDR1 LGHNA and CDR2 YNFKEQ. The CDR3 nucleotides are TGTGCCAGCAGTCAAGATTCGGGACTAGCGGGAGACGAGCAGTACTTC. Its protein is CASSQDSGLAGDEQYF.

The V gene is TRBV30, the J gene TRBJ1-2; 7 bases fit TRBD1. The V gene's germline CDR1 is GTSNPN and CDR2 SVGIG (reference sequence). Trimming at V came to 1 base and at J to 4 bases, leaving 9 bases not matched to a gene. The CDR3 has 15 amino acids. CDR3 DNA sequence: TGTGCCTGGAGTGAGACAGGGTGGTTTCGCTATGGCTACACCTTC. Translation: CAWSETGWFRYGYTF.

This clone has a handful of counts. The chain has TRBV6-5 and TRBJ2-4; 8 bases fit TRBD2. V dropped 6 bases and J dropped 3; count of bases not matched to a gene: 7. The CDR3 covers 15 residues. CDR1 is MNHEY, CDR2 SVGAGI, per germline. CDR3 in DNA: TGTGCCAGCAGCCGGGGGGGGCTTGGCAAAAACATTCAGTACTTC. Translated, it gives CASSRGGLGKNIQYF.

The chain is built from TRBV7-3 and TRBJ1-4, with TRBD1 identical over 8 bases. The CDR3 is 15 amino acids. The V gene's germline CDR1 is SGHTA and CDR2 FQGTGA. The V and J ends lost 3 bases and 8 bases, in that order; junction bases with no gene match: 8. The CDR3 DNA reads TGTGCCAGCAGCTTGGAGGACAGGGCGAGAGAAAAACTGTTTTTT. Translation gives CASSLEDRAREKLFF.

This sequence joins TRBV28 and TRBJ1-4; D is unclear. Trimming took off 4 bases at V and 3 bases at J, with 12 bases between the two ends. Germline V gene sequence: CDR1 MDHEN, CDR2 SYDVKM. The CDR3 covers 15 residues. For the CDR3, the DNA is TGTGCCAGCAGTTCCCCGGGTACCTCTAATGAAAAACTGTTTTTT. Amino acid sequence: CASSSPGTSNEKLFF.